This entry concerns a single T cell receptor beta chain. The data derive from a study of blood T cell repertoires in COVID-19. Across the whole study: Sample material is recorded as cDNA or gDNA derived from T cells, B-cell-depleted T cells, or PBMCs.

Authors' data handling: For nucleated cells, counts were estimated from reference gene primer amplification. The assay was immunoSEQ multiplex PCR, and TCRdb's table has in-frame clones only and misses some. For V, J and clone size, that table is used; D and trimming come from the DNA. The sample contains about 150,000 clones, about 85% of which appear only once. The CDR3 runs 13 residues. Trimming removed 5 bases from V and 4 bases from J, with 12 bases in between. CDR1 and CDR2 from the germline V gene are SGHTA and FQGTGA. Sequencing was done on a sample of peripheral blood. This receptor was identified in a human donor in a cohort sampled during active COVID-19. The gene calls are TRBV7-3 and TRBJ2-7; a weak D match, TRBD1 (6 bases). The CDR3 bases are TGTGCCAGCAGCGAACAGGGTGGATACGAGCAGTACTTC. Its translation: CASSEQGGYEQYF.